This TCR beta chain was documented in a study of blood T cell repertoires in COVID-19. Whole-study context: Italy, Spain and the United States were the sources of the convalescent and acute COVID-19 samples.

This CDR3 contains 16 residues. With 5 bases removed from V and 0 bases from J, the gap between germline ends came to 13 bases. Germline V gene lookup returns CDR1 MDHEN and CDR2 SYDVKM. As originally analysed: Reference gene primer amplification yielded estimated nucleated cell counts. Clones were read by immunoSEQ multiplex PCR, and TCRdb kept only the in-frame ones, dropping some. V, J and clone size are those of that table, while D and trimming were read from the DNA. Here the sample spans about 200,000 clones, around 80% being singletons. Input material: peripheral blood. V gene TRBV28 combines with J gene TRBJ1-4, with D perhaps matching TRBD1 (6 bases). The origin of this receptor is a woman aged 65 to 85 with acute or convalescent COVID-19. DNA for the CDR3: TGTGCCAGCAGTCCCGGGACACCGACAACTAATGAAAAACTGTTTTTT. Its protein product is CASSPGTPTTNEKLFF.